The T cell receptor (beta chain) under discussion was sequenced for a study of blood T cells in healthy people across ages. Primers used in a second PCR of about 6 to 11 cycles were a sample-barcoded 5' primer and a J-beta primer mix. TCRdb fed the 5' RACE reads into MiXCR, producing one record per CDR3 protein. The sample lists 800,000 or so distinct CDR3 sequences; around 25% were seen once. These same records also appear under a second study, on T cells of mothers and their children.

Sequenced material: blood. This clonotype was sampled from a boy between 10 and 17 years old in good health.

CDR3 loop: CASSPLRGPRSEAFF. For the CDR3, the DNA is TGTGCCAGCAGCCCTCTCAGGGGTCCTCGGTCGGAAGCTTTCTTT. V is TRBV3-1 and J is TRBJ1-1; weak D call: TRBD1 (6 bases). Trimming shortened V by 4 bases and J by 8 bases, and 20 bases separated the two germline ends. This CDR3 has 15 residues. The V gene's germline CDR1 is LGHDT and CDR2 YNNKEL (reference sequence).